A single sample gave rise to the 4 T cell receptor beta chains below, sequenced in a study of beta chain features in type 1 diabetes. Expressed TCRB transcripts were sequenced because the entire RNA isolate underwent reverse transcription. Profiled with immunoSEQ multiplex PCR; TCRdb holds only in-frame clones, not every one. The sample includes roughly 230,000 clones, 7.5% to 10% of them seen just once. The specimen was naive CD4+ T cells from blood. The receptor source for this set is a woman younger than 30 in good health.

The V and J genes are TRBV5-1 and TRBJ2-3, with D unclear. The CDR3 is 13 amino acids. The germline V gene has CDR1 SGHRS and CDR2 YFSETQ. V lost 4 bases and J lost 1, with 7 bases in between. The CDR3 nucleotides are TGCGCCAGCAGCGTTCAGGGCACAGATACGCAGTATTTT. Its translation: CASSVQGTDTQYF.

The chain couples TRBV30 to TRBJ2-7, with D possibly being TRBD1 (5 bases). The germline V gene encodes CDR1 GTSNPN and CDR2 SVGIG (reference sequence). V was shortened by 0 bases and J by 4 bases, with 10 bases between the two germline ends. The CDR3 consists of 13 residues. CDR3 DNA sequence: TGTGCCTGGAGTGTCTCGACAGTTTACGAGCAGTACTTC. Translating gives CAWSVSTVYEQYF.

The V and J genes are TRBV28 and TRBJ1-5; D gene unclear. Germline V gene lookup returns CDR1 MDHEN and CDR2 SYDVKM. This CDR3 is built from 12 residues. V was cut by 3 bases and J by 7 bases, with 7 bases left in between. CDR3 residues: CASSLARQPQHF. CDR3 DNA sequence: TGTGCCAGCAGTTTGGCCAGGCAGCCCCAGCATTTT.

V and J are TRBV7-9 and TRBJ1-1, with a tentative D call TRBD1 (6 bases). Germline-derived CDR1 and CDR2 are SEHNR and FQNEAQ (reference sequence). Trimming removed 6 bases at V and 5 bases at J, with 10 bases between. CDR3 length equals 12 residues. The CDR3 protein is CASSLTGTEAFF. CDR3 nucleotide sequence: TGTGCCAGCAGTCTCACAGGGACTGAAGCTTTCTTT.